Listed below are T cell receptor beta chains from one sample, sequenced in a study of spatial heterogeneity in lung cancer. TCRdb used MiXCR to reprocess the 5' RACE reads, holding one entry per CDR3 protein. The sample consists of roughly 4,500 distinct CDR3 sequences, approximately 9.1% of them appearing once. The sequencing used lung tumor tissue, collected at surgery. The receptor source for this set is a male donor with early-stage non-small cell lung cancer. The conserved cysteine and the conserved F or W are not part of the CDR3 here. A D gene is named only where the DNA matches it firmly.

v_gene	j_gene	d_gene	CDR3aa
TRBV6-6	TRBJ2-7	TRBD2	ASLGLAGEQY
TRBV6-2/TRBV6-3	TRBJ2-2	TRBD1	ACRGTGGRELF
TRBV19	TRBJ1-2	TRBD1	ASLQRTGVSRGYT
TRBV7-2	TRBJ2-1	TRBD2	ASSLLAGDKNEQF
TRBV28	TRBJ1-5	-	ASSLWVGSQPQH
TRBV9	TRBJ2-2	-	ASSARRDTNTGELF
TRBV5-1	TRBJ2-5	-	ASGDSPGETQY
TRBV24-1	TRBJ1-2	-	ATSVGEEYGYT
TRBV12-3/TRBV12-4	TRBJ1-2	TRBD1	ASRDRDRKNYGYT
TRBV28	TRBJ1-6	-	ASRVYKDQGPLH
TRBV9	TRBJ1-1	TRBD1	ASSPRTGGFDKAF
TRBV7-9	TRBJ2-3	TRBD2	ASSSQLAGGTDTQY
TRBV28	TRBJ2-1	TRBD2	ASSLSTSGHVYNEQF
TRBV30	TRBJ1-2	-	AWNVGRGYGYT
TRBV6-5	TRBJ1-4	-	ASSQINQEKLF
TRBV6-5	TRBJ1-2	-	ASSYSGYGYT
TRBV4-1	TRBJ2-5	-	ASRRGNAGQETQY
TRBV20-1	TRBJ2-7	TRBD2	SASLAGNYEQY
TRBV29-1	TRBJ2-1	TRBD2	SAVGLAGYLSYNEQF
TRBV27	TRBJ1-4	TRBD1	ASSLGTGEKLF
TRBV7-9	TRBJ1-5	-	ASSLSSTENQPQH
TRBV5-1	TRBJ2-7	-	ASSLGLAANYEQY
TRBV5-1	TRBJ1-1	TRBD1	ASSRGQGATWSTEAF
TRBV4-3	TRBJ2-7	-	ASSQAQGRYEQY
TRBV19	TRBJ2-7	-	ASCIARTQQY
TRBV19	TRBJ1-1	-	ASSIPGRGRTEAF
TRBV15	TRBJ2-2	-	ATSNPSGADDGELF
TRBV7-8	TRBJ1-5	-	ASSPARLSNQPQH
TRBV20-1	TRBJ2-3	TRBD1	SAENIPGQGGTDTQY
TRBV5-1	TRBJ1-1	TRBD1	ASSLDRGNTEAF
TRBV6-5	TRBJ2-3	-	ASNKGDTQY
TRBV28	TRBJ2-3	TRBD2	ASSFLAGTDTQY
TRBV28	TRBJ1-4	-	ASSSSHEKLF
TRBV27	TRBJ2-1	TRBD2	ASSLYRGLAGGEQF
TRBV10-3	TRBJ1-5	-	AISESENQPQH
TRBV29-1	TRBJ2-3	-	SVESGARTDTQY
TRBV6-5	TRBJ2-7	TRBD2	ASSYSRERPLGEQY
TRBV25-1	TRBJ2-2	-	ASTQYTGELF
TRBV9	TRBJ2-5	-	ASSNSGTSQETQY
TRBV5-1	TRBJ2-3	-	ASSSTRRTDTQY
TRBV5-5	TRBJ2-2	-	ASSLNWNTGELF
TRBV7-2	TRBJ1-1	-	ASSFTGRTEAF